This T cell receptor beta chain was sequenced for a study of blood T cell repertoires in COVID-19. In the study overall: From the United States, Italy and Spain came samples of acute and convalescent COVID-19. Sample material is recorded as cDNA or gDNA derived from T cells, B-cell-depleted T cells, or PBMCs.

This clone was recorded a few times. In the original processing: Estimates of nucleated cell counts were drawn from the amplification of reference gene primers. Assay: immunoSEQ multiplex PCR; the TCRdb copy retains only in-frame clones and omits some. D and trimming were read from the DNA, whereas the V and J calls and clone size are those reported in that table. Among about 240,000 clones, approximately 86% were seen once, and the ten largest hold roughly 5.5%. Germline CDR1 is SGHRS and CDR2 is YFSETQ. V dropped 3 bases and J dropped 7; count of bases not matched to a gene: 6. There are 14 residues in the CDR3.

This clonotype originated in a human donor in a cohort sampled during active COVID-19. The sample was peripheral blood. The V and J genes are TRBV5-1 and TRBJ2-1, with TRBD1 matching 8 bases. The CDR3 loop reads CASSSQGAYNEQFF. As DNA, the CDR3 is TGCGCCAGCAGCTCGCAGGGGGCATATAATGAGCAGTTCTTC.